This T cell receptor (beta chain) was sequenced in a study of shared clonotypes between healthy human individuals. Original data processing: Filtering was not the same, since immunoSEQ gave junction-only sequences without quality scores. Sequencing used immunoSEQ multiplex PCR; TCRdb keeps in-frame clones, though not all of them. The DNA gave D and trimming, while V, J and clone size come from that table. The sample holds around 1,900,000 clones, 93% seen once. Terminally differentiated effector memory CD45RA+ cells were excluded by CCR7 positive selection of CD45RO-negative cells. V was clipped by 2 bases and J by 0 bases, with 7 bases between them. The CDR3 consists of 14 residues. Germline V CDR1 and CDR2: MDHEN, SYDVKM.

This receptor was identified in a man younger than 35 in good health. Some clones in this sample may be carry-over from other donors' samples. The chain is built from TRBV28 and TRBJ1-2; D remains ambiguous. The material sequenced was naive CD8+ T cells from PBMCs. The CDR3 loop is CASSLRTPNYGYTF. CDR3 in DNA: TGTGCCAGCAGTTTACGGACCCCTAACTATGGCTACACCTTC.